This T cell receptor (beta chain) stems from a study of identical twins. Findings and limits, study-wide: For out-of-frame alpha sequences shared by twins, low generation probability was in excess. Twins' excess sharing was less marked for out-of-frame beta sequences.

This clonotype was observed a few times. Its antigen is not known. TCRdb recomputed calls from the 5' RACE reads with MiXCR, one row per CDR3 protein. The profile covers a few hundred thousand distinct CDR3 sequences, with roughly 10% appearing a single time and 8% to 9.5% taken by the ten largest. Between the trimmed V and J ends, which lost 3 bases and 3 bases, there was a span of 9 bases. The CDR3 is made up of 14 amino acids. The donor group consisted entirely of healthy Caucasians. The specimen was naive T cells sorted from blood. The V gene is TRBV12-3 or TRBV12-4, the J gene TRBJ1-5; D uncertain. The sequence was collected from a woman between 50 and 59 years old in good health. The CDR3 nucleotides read TGTGCCAGCAGTTTTAGGCGGTTCAATCAGCCCCAGCATTTT. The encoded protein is CASSFRRFNQPQHF.